The 19 T cell receptor beta chains in this list originate from one sample, sequenced in a study of blood T cell repertoires in COVID-19. Produced via immunoSEQ multiplex PCR; TCRdb's table is partial and in-frame only. The sample includes about 180,000 clones, about 82% of them seen just once. Sequenced input: PBMCs or T cells enriched from blood (not recorded which). The source of these receptors is a woman younger than 45 who had recovered from COVID-19.

The chain joins TRBV18 to TRBJ2-7; 10 bases are a match to TRBD1. V was clipped by 3 bases and J by 6 bases; unmatched bases: 2. The CDR3 spans 13 residues. Looked up from germline, CDR1 is KGHSH and CDR2 is LQKENI. For the CDR3, the DNA is TGTGCCAGCTCACCGGGGGACAGGGGCGAGCAGTACTTC. Its translation: CASSPGDRGEQYF.

This chain joins TRBV5-1 and TRBJ2-7, with D tentatively TRBD2 (5 bases). Germline V gives CDR1 SGHRS, CDR2 YFSETQ. V lost 4 bases, J lost 0 bases, and 11 bases lay in between. The CDR3 is 14 amino acids. In DNA form, the CDR3 reads TGCGCCAGCAGCCTAGGAGGTGCCTCCTACGAGCAGTACTTC. It translates to CASSLGGASYEQYF.

The gene calls are TRBV12-2 and TRBJ2-7; TRBD2 was called by the table and not checked on the DNA. TRBV12-2 is classified as a pseudogene. This CDR3 has 16 amino acids. This CDR3 is CASRWPGTSGSGEQYF. CDR3 DNA sequence: TGTGCAAGTCGCTGGCCCGGGACTAGCGGGAGTGGCGAGCAGTACTTC.

Only one count was recorded for this clone. The rearrangement uses TRBV12-3 or TRBV12-4 and TRBJ1-2; D uncertain. Between the trimmed V and J ends, which lost 5 bases and 8 bases, there was a span of 15 bases. The CDR3 runs to 13 residues. The CDR3: CASSPGSEGGYTF. The DNA of the CDR3 is TGTGCCAGCAGTCCGGGGTCAGAGGGAGGCTACACCTTC.

This rearrangement joins TRBV7-9 to TRBJ1-1, with unresolved D. Trimming removed 4 bases at V and 4 bases at J, with 13 bases between. CDR1 and CDR2 from the germline V gene are SEHNR and FQNEAQ (reference sequence). The CDR3 is 14 residues long. The CDR3 nucleotides read TGTGCCAGCAGCTCAGGCCTGGGGAGCACTGAAGCTTTCTTT. It is translated as CASSSGLGSTEAFF.

This chain joins TRBV30 and TRBJ1-5; 12 nucleotides agree with TRBD1. The trim removed 1 base at V and 4 bases at J, leaving 5 bases unmatched. Germline lookup yields CDR1 GTSNPN and CDR2 SVGIG (reference sequence). The CDR3 extends over 16 amino acids. The CDR3 DNA reads as TGTGCCTGGAGTGCTTGGGACAGGGGGCGGAATCAGCCCCAGCATTTT. It is translated as CAWSAWDRGRNQPQHF.

This clone appeared once. V and J are TRBV11-2 and TRBJ2-1; maybe TRBD2 (6 bases). The V gene's germline CDR1 is SGHAT and CDR2 FQNNGV. V lost 5 bases to trimming and J lost 4 bases, with 12 bases between them. This CDR3 comprises 14 residues. The CDR3 DNA is TGTGCCAGCAGCACCGGGACTGGGTACAATGAGCAGTTCTTC. It translates to CASSTGTGYNEQFF.

The chain joins TRBV6-5 to TRBJ2-3; no definite D call. CDR3 length equals 15 residues. V was clipped by 4 bases and J by 0 bases, with 11 bases between them. Germline lookup yields CDR1 MNHEY and CDR2 SVGAGI. The CDR3 sequence is CASSSLAVSTDTQYF. The DNA of the CDR3 is TGTGCCAGCAGTTCCTTAGCTGTCAGCACAGATACGCAGTATTTT.

This chain joins TRBV28 and TRBJ2-1, with D possibly being TRBD2 (6 bases). Germline lookup yields CDR1 MDHEN and CDR2 SYDVKM. V dropped 6 bases and J dropped 4 bases, with 22 bases sitting between them. There are 17 residues in the CDR3. CDR3 DNA: TGTGCCAGCAGCCCCGGACTAACCCTCCGGGGATACAATGAGCAGTTCTTC. Its protein is CASSPGLTLRGYNEQFF. The full variable domain, its missing parts supplied by reference TRBV28 and TRBJ2-1, is DVKVTQSSRYLVKRTGEKVFLECVQDMDHENMFWYRQDPGLGLRLIYFSYDVKMKEKGDIPEGYSVSREKKERFSLILESASTNQTSMYLCASSPGLTLRGYNEQFFGPGTRLTVL.

The CDR3 protein is CASSQWGQGASPLHF. CDR3 nucleotide sequence: TGTGCCAGCAGCCAATGGGGACAGGGGGCTTCACCCCTCCACTTT. The chain joins TRBV3-1 (or the pseudogene TRBV3-2) to TRBJ1-6; 12 positions agree with TRBD1. The trim removed 2 bases at V and 9 bases at J, leaving 2 bases unmatched. The CDR3 runs to 15 residues. From germline, CDR1 is LGHDT and CDR2 YNNKEL (reference sequence).

DNA for the CDR3: TGTGCCAGTAGGAGGGAACCTAATTCACCCCTCCACTTT. Protein: CASRREPNSPLHF. The chain joins TRBV19 to TRBJ1-6, with D hard to call. CDR1 and CDR2 from the germline V gene are LNHDA and SQIVND (reference sequence). The length of the CDR3 is 13 residues. V dropped 6 bases and J dropped 6 bases, with 9 bases sitting between them.

V gene TRBV29-1 combines with J gene TRBJ2-7, with D uncertain. Germline-derived CDR1 and CDR2 are SQVTM and ANQGSEA. Trimming cost V 5 bases and J 4 bases, with 9 bases left between them. CDR3 length: 11 amino acids. The CDR3 protein is CSVQQNYEQYF. The CDR3 DNA is TGCAGCGTTCAACAGAATTACGAGCAGTACTTC.

This clone appeared a few times. The V call is TRBV3-1 (or the pseudogene TRBV3-2), the J call TRBJ2-7; 7 nucleotides line up with TRBD2. The CDR3 extends over 11 amino acids. V dropped 10 bases and J dropped 5; count of bases not matched to a gene: 5. CDR1 LGHDT and CDR2 YNNKEL come from the germline V gene (reference sequence). This chain's CDR3 is CATKAGDEQYF. The CDR3 nucleotides read TGTGCCACCAAGGCGGGGGACGAGCAGTACTTC.

This sequence joins TRBV29-1 and TRBJ2-2, with D hard to call. The CDR3 covers 14 residues. Per the germline V gene, CDR1 is SQVTM and CDR2 is ANQGSEA. Trimming removed 2 bases at V and 2 bases at J, with 9 bases between. This CDR3 reads CSVEIGVNTGELFF. In DNA, the CDR3 is TGCAGCGTTGAAATAGGAGTAAACACCGGGGAGCTGTTTTTT.

This clone was observed a handful of times. CDR3 amino acids: CASSLSNRGYNEQFF. The CDR3, as DNA: TGTGCCAGCAGCTTGAGCAACAGGGGTTACAATGAGCAGTTCTTC. This chain uses TRBV5-4 with TRBJ2-1; 7 bases line up with TRBD1. The germline gives CDR1 SGHNT, CDR2 YYREEE (reference sequence). The CDR3 covers 15 residues. J gave up 4 bases and V 1 base, and 5 bases lay outside the gene matches.

The table lists this clone with a count of one. The CDR3 bases are TGTGCCAGCAGACCGGACAGTTATAGCAATCAGCCCCAGCATTTT. Amino acid sequence: CASRPDSYSNQPQHF. The rearrangement links TRBV28 to TRBJ1-5; a weak D match, TRBD1 (6 bases). V was cut by 6 bases and J by 0 bases, with 12 bases left in between. The CDR3 spans 15 residues. Germline V gene data show CDR1 as MDHEN and CDR2 as SYDVKM.

Notes on this clone: Other DNA sequences in the same sample also yield this CDR3. The gene calls are TRBV11-2 and TRBJ1-2; a possible D gene is TRBD1 (5 bases). V shed 1 base and J shed 5 bases, with 8 bases lying between them. CDR1 and CDR2 from the germline V gene are SGHAT and FQNNGV. The CDR3 has 13 amino acids. In nucleotides, the CDR3 is TGTGCCAGCAGCTTAGGACAGATATATGGCTACACCTTC. This gives the protein CASSLGQIYGYTF.

This chain joins TRBV25-1 and TRBJ1-2; the match to TRBD1 covers 11 bases. Germline V gene data show CDR1 as MGHDK and CDR2 as SYGVNS. CDR3 size: 15 residues. Trimming cost V 3 bases and J 7 bases; bases outside gene matches: 7. The CDR3 reads CASSELGQGAPGYTF. The CDR3 region has the DNA TGTGCCAGCAGTGAGTTAGGACAGGGGGCTCCTGGCTACACCTTC.

V is TRBV18 and J is TRBJ2-2; 7 bases fit TRBD1. The CDR3 is 15 residues long. Germline assignment: CDR1 KGHSH and CDR2 LQKENI. V dropped 3 bases and J dropped 6; count of bases not matched to a gene: 7. The CDR3, as DNA: TGTGCCAGCTCACCTACTAGACAGGGCGCCGGGGAGCTGTTTTTT. Its protein is CASSPTRQGAGELFF.